This TCR beta chain came from a study of shared clonotypes between healthy human individuals. Clones were sequenced by immunoSEQ multiplex PCR, and TCRdb holds only the in-frame ones, with some missing. The profile shows about 2 million clones, about 95% of them singletons. The CDR3 loop spans 13 amino acids. Between the trimmed V and J ends, which lost 5 bases and 3 bases, there was a span of 7 bases. Germline V gives CDR1 SGHNT, CDR2 YENEEA. Naive CD8 populations comprised CD45RO-negative cells positively selected for CCR7, excluding terminally differentiated effector memory CD45RA+ cells. This TCR was recovered from a man aged 18 to 29 in good health. The chain carries TRBV11-3 and TRBJ2-2; D is uncertain. Sequencing was carried out using naive CD8+ T cells sorted from blood. The CDR3 region has the DNA TGTGCCAGCAGCCCCCCCCACACCGGGGAGCTGTTTTTT. Protein product: CASSPPHTGELFF.